The rows below give T cell receptor beta chains drawn from one sample of a study of Ad26.COV2.S vaccination and SARS-CoV-2 variants. Measured with immunoSEQ multiplex PCR; TCRdb has only the in-frame clones, and not every one. This table holds under 400,000 clones, about nine tenths found once. Sequencing used peripheral blood, obtained in a trial of Ad26.COV2.S vaccine versus placebo. These receptors were collected from a person aged 18-60 years who received the Ad26.COV2.S COVID-19 vaccine or a placebo. CDR3s include the opening cysteine and the closing phenylalanine or tryptophan. The D gene is left open where the match is weak. Part of the rows lack a size; the others show once, few, many or a class for expanded clones.

>NA|TRBJ1-1|NA|TRBV6-2/TRBV6-3
CASSMDGAAAFF
TGTGCCAGCAGTATGGACGGGGCTGCTGCTTTCTTT
>NA|TRBJ2-5|TRBD1|TRBV5-1
CASSPATGSSAQYF
TGCGCCAGCAGCCCGGCGACAGGGAGCAGCGCCCAGTACTTC
>NA|TRBJ2-1|NA|TRBV6-5
CASRSTGLKKQFF
TGTGCCAGCAGGTCTACGGGACTCAAGAAGCAGTTCTTC
>NA|TRBJ2-3|NA|TRBV7-9
CASSYGGTDTQYF
TGTGCCAGCAGTTACGGTGGCACAGATACGCAGTATTTT
>NA|TRBJ1-4|NA|TRBV30
CAWTWPGLGPRLFF
TGTGCCTGGACCTGGCCGGGCCTAGGCCCTCGGCTGTTTTTT
>NA|TRBJ2-7|NA|TRBV6-5
CASSAGTVYEQYF
TGTGCCAGCAGCGCCGGGACGGTGTACGAGCAGTACTTC
>NA|TRBJ1-5|NA|TRBV15
CATSSSGNHQPQHF
TGTGCCACCAGCTCTTCGGGCAATCATCAGCCCCAGCATTTT
>NA|TRBJ2-5|TRBD2|TRBV30
CAWDSGGFQETQYF
TGTGCCTGGGATAGCGGGGGCTTCCAAGAGACCCAGTACTTC
>NA|TRBJ2-7|NA|TRBV21-1
CARNSEQYF
TGTGCCAGGAACTCCGAGCAGTACTTC
>NA|TRBJ2-5|NA|TRBV6-5
CASSYSPRGGETQYF
TGTGCCAGCAGTTACTCTCCCAGGGGCGGCGAGACCCAGTACTTC
>NA|TRBJ1-1|NA|TRBV3-1/TRBV3-2
CASSQVQGLNTEAFF
TGTGCCAGCAGCCAAGTACAGGGCTTGAACACTGAAGCTTTCTTT
>NA|TRBJ1-2|NA|TRBV5-1
CASRLAGSRDGYTF
TGCGCCAGCAGACTGGCCGGGAGCAGGGATGGCTACACCTTC
>NA|TRBJ2-3|TRBD2|TRBV9
CASSSGEGAPDTQYF
TGTGCCAGCTCCTCGGGGGAGGGCGCGCCAGATACGCAGTATTTT
>NA|TRBJ2-7|NA|TRBV6-5
CASSPLGAYEQYF
TGTGCCAGCAGTCCCTTAGGGGCATACGAGCAGTACTTC
>NA|TRBJ2-2|TRBD2|TRBV29-1
CSVVRGANTGELFF
TGCAGCGTGGTGCGGGGGGCTAACACCGGGGAGCTGTTTTTT
>NA|TRBJ2-3|NA|TRBV18
CASSPRDGGDTQYF
TGTGCCAGCTCACCACGGGACGGTGGAGATACGCAGTATTTT
>NA|TRBJ2-1|NA|TRBV6-1
CASTEGGLTFYNEQFF
TGTGCCAGCACTGAAGGGGGGCTTACCTTTTACAATGAGCAGTTCTTC
>NA|TRBJ1-2|NA|TRBV4-3
CASSQGRKGTYGYTF
TGCGCCAGCAGCCAAGGGAGGAAGGGAACGTATGGCTACACCTTC
>once|TRBJ2-1|NA|TRBV3-1/TRBV3-2
CASSLPGPALNEQFF
TGTGCCAGCAGCCTCCCGGGACCCGCACTCAATGAGCAGTTCTTC
>NA|TRBJ2-7|NA|TRBV4-1
CASSYLESYEQYF
TGCGCCAGCAGCTACCTCGAGTCCTACGAGCAGTACTTC
>NA|TRBJ2-3|TRBD1|TRBV19
CASSPRRDRDTDTQYF
TGTGCCAGTAGCCCACGCCGGGACAGGGATACAGATACGCAGTATTTT
>once|TRBJ2-3|TRBD2|TRBV29-1
CSVEPGGFTDTQYF
TGCAGCGTTGAACCGGGGGGGTTCACAGATACGCAGTATTTT
>once|TRBJ2-1|TRBD2|TRBV29-1
CSVAGGGEYNEQFF
TGCAGCGTTGCGGGGGGGGGCGAATACAATGAGCAGTTCTTC
>NA|TRBJ1-3|NA|TRBV18
CASSQDSGNTIYF
TGTGCCAGCTCGCAGGATTCTGGAAACACCATATATTTT
>few|TRBJ2-1|NA|TRBV19
CASSMAQGPYNEQFF
TGTGCCAGTAGTATGGCCCAGGGGCCCTACAATGAGCAGTTCTTC
>NA|TRBJ2-3|NA|TRBV5-1
CASSLEFTDTQYF
TGCGCCAGCAGCTTGGAGTTCACAGATACGCAGTATTTT
>NA|TRBJ1-2|NA|TRBV7-3
CASSPSDSYGYTF
TGTGCCAGCAGCCCCTCGGACTCATATGGCTACACCTTC
>NA|TRBJ2-7|NA|TRBV7-2
CASSLGVSARGVYEQYF
TGTGCCAGCAGCTTAGGGGTCTCGGCCAGGGGAGTCTACGAGCAGTACTTC
>NA|TRBJ1-2|TRBD1|TRBV5-1
CASSLKTGSSYGYTF
TGCGCCAGCAGCCTAAAGACAGGGTCCTCCTATGGCTACACCTTC
>NA|TRBJ2-7|TRBD1|TRBV10-3
CAISDLGQDSYEQYF
TGTGCCATCAGTGACCTGGGACAGGATTCCTACGAGCAGTACTTC
>NA|TRBJ1-2|TRBD1|TRBV11-2
CASSLTGVDGYTF
TGTGCCAGCAGCTTAACAGGGGTAGATGGCTACACCTTC
>NA|TRBJ2-3|TRBD1|TRBV24-1
CATSNRGTDTQYF
TGTGCCACCAGTAACAGGGGGACAGATACGCAGTATTTT
>NA|TRBJ2-5|TRBD1|TRBV7-9
CASSPTRQGGTQYF
TGTGCCAGCAGCCCTACTAGACAGGGTGGCACCCAGTACTTC
>NA|TRBJ2-1|TRBD1|TRBV5-1
CASSLGTGIYNEQFF
TGCGCCAGCAGCTTGGGGACAGGGATCTACAATGAGCAGTTCTTC
>NA|TRBJ2-3|NA|TRBV9
CASSVEVENTQYF
TGTGCCAGCAGCGTGGAAGTAGAGAATACGCAGTATTTT
>NA|TRBJ1-2|NA|TRBV14
CASSQGDQPFVSYGYTF
TGTGCCAGCAGCCAAGGGGACCAACCCTTCGTGAGCTATGGCTACACCTTC
>NA|TRBJ2-1|TRBD2|TRBV5-4
CASSAIAGGFGNEQFF
TGTGCCAGCAGCGCTATAGCGGGGGGTTTTGGAAATGAGCAGTTCTTC
>NA|TRBJ1-1|NA|TRBV11-2
CASSLFAGANTEAFF
TGTGCCAGCAGCTTATTCGCAGGGGCGAACACTGAAGCTTTCTTT
>NA|TRBJ2-1|NA|TRBV5-8
CASSYYRFLDEQFF
TGTGCCAGCAGCTACTACAGGTTTTTGGACGAGCAGTTCTTC
>NA|TRBJ2-3|NA|TRBV1
CTSSPPRRDQLTPDTQYF
TGCACCAGCAGCCCGCCCAGGAGAGACCAGTTAACCCCAGATACGCAGTATTTT